These T cell receptor beta chains were read from a single sample in a study of shared clonotypes between healthy human individuals. The repertoire was sequenced with immunoSEQ multiplex PCR; TCRdb's copy has only in-frame clones and lacks some. The sample yields roughly 2,300,000 clones, under 95% seen once. Sequencing was carried out using naive CD4+ T cells from PBMCs. These receptor sequences come from a man aged 18-30 years in good health. Some clones in this sample may be carry-over from other donors' samples. Each CDR3 is given without its conserved first and last residue.

v_call: TRBV15
j_call: TRBJ2-7
cdr3_aa: ATSRGLAGQSYEQY

v_call: TRBV28
j_call: TRBJ2-5
cdr3_aa: ASDNLGVAETQY

v_call: TRBV27
j_call: TRBJ2-5
cdr3_aa: ASTVFVGKRETQY

v_call: TRBV2
j_call: TRBJ1-4
cdr3_aa: ASSPDRGNEKLF

v_call: TRBV7-9
j_call: TRBJ2-2
cdr3_aa: ASSLTSTGELF

v_call: TRBV7-9
j_call: TRBJ2-5
cdr3_aa: ASSFAGVEETQY

v_call: TRBV5-1
j_call: TRBJ1-1
cdr3_aa: ASSVGTSGLDAF

v_call: TRBV5-5
j_call: TRBJ1-1
cdr3_aa: ASSLVLQVEAF

v_call: TRBV5-4
j_call: TRBJ1-2
cdr3_aa: ASFRLDRISGYT

v_call: TRBV19
j_call: TRBJ2-2
cdr3_aa: ASSMGWELF

v_call: TRBV28
j_call: TRBJ1-1
cdr3_aa: ASSVPGGEAF

v_call: TRBV7-9
j_call: TRBJ2-7
cdr3_aa: ASSLGISDEQY

v_call: TRBV5-4
j_call: TRBJ2-7
cdr3_aa: ASSLEAGGLDYYEQY

v_call: TRBV7-9
j_call: TRBJ2-1
cdr3_aa: ASSQRLVVPDPF

v_call: TRBV6-5
j_call: TRBJ2-7
cdr3_aa: ASSPNRGRGYEQY

v_call: TRBV19
j_call: TRBJ1-2
cdr3_aa: ASWWAYGYT

v_call: TRBV15
j_call: TRBJ2-2
cdr3_aa: ATSRDRVPTGELF

v_call: TRBV7-9
j_call: TRBJ2-7
cdr3_aa: ASSLVGEQY

v_call: TRBV19
j_call: TRBJ1-2
cdr3_aa: ASSVGQGGGYGYT

v_call: TRBV28
j_call: TRBJ2-7
cdr3_aa: ASSLVASYEQY

v_call: TRBV5-1
j_call: TRBJ2-7
cdr3_aa: ASSLGQGASYEQY

v_call: TRBV28
j_call: TRBJ1-1
cdr3_aa: ASSLLDVQGREAF

v_call: TRBV4-1
j_call: TRBJ2-1
cdr3_aa: ASSQVSGPVDEQF

v_call: TRBV7-2
j_call: TRBJ1-2
cdr3_aa: ASSSPGHRYT

v_call: TRBV12-5
j_call: TRBJ1-1
cdr3_aa: ASGLQGGTEAF

v_call: TRBV28
j_call: TRBJ1-2
cdr3_aa: ASSHTTNYGYT

v_call: TRBV19
j_call: TRBJ1-4
cdr3_aa: ASRDLLKAEKLF